The rows below give T cell receptor beta chains drawn from one sample of a study of T cells in Graves' hyperthyroidism and ophthalmopathy. TCRdb called the multiplex PCR reads again in MiXCR, with one record for every CDR3 protein. The data contain 480,000 or so distinct CDR3 sequences, approximately 49% of them singletons. Sequenced sample: peripheral blood or thyroid tissue (not recorded which). The receptors come from an adult woman with Graves' disease, either hyperthyroidism or ophthalmopathy (not recorded which). Each CDR3 is given without its conserved first and last residue. The D gene is left open where the match is weak.

TRBV10-3	NA	TRBJ1-3	ATRDHYSGNTIY
TRBV10-3	NA	TRBJ1-3	AISELETIY
TRBV6-5	NA	TRBJ2-5	ASSYSLPDVETQY
TRBV19	NA	TRBJ1-6	ASSMTVSNSPLH
TRBV29-1	TRBD1	TRBJ1-4	SVAPGTGTPEKLF
TRBV29-1	NA	TRBJ2-7	SVEDSTGSYEQY
TRBV15	NA	TRBJ2-7	ATSRDQRSYEQY
TRBV4-3	NA	TRBJ1-3	ASSRMVQGLSGNTIY
TRBV7-9	NA	TRBJ1-5	ASSQGSSQPQH
TRBV4-2	TRBD1	TRBJ1-6	ASSQEWTGGTTNSPLH
TRBV2	TRBD1	TRBJ2-7	ASTDRGYEQY
TRBV7-2	NA	TRBJ1-2	ASSLAAGNYGYT
TRBV5-4	NA	TRBJ1-2	ASSLGQATYGYT
TRBV7-2	NA	TRBJ2-5	ASSQRVQETQY
TRBV12-3/TRBV12-4	TRBD1	TRBJ2-2	ASSFGQGAYGGELF
TRBV6-1	TRBD1	TRBJ2-5	ASTTPGQQETQY
TRBV19	NA	TRBJ2-2	ASSILSLSAGELF
TRBV2	NA	TRBJ1-5	ASRSWRASNQPQH
TRBV12-3/TRBV12-4	TRBD1	TRBJ1-5	ASSWTGNDQPQH
TRBV24-1	NA	TRBJ1-5	ATSDDRGPHDQPQH
TRBV6-6	NA	TRBJ1-2	ATQDNSQMYGYT
TRBV19	NA	TRBJ1-5	ASRGKENNQPQH
TRBV4-1	NA	TRBJ1-1	ASSQEENTEAF
TRBV5-1	NA	TRBJ1-6	ASSFDSGGSPLH
TRBV20-1	TRBD1	TRBJ1-2	SASRTGTGYGYT
TRBV7-9	NA	TRBJ1-5	ASSPQTWGQPQH
TRBV5-1	TRBD1	TRBJ1-1	ASSTGAEAF
TRBV6-6	NA	TRBJ2-6	ASSFKGGSSGANVLT
TRBV2	NA	TRBJ2-7	AISESDIGTRQY
TRBV6-5	NA	TRBJ2-5	ASSYPIGETQY
TRBV10-3	TRBD1	TRBJ2-7	AIRGTGDYEQY
TRBV11-1	NA	TRBJ2-5	ASSLVGVVAYQETQY
TRBV5-1	TRBD1	TRBJ1-2	ASSLSGTVAYGYT